Listed here is a single T cell receptor (beta chain). Its antigen remains unknown. This entry comes from a study of cytomegalovirus exposure and HLA in healthy donors. Study results and limitations: The HLA-A and HLA-B alleles of most subjects were reportedly predicted accurately from TCR beta sequences.

Trimming took off 1 base at V and 5 bases at J, with 9 bases between the two ends. The CDR3 loop spans 14 amino acids. In germline, CDR1 is KGHSH, CDR2 LQKENI. In the PCR, 60 Vbeta and 13 Jbeta primers were used. TCRdb keeps only in-frame clones here, not all; method: immunoSEQ multiplex PCR. The sample shows 99,000 or so clones, around 79% of them seen only once. The genes are TRBV18 and TRBJ2-1; no firm D call. This sequence originates from a man aged 55 to 70 in good health and CMV-seropositive. The sequencing sample was made of PBMCs. CDR3 amino acids: CASSPQTVDNEQFF. The DNA of the CDR3 is TGTGCCAGCTCACCACAAACAGTGGACAATGAGCAGTTCTTC.